One T cell receptor (beta chain) is described in this entry. The antigen is undetermined. Genomic DNA was the PCR template. Multiplex PCR with 30 forward and 13 reverse primers amplified the TCR beta CDR3. From the multiplex PCR reads, TCRdb called clonotypes with MiXCR, one entry per CDR3 protein. Found here are 270,000 or so distinct CDR3 sequences, around 47% of them singletons; the top ten hold approximately 14%. The data were taken from a study of type 1 and type 2 diabetes patients. Background on the study: The cohort mixed type 1 diabetes, type 2 diabetes and nondiabetic donors. Magnetic bead positive selection isolated CD4+ or CD8+ T cells from PBMCs. Study-wide findings and caveats: Unmatched age and gender across groups might bias interpretation. Between type 2 diabetes and control samples, V and J usage averaged about 0.97 correlation.

V gave up 1 base and J gave up 0 bases, with 12 bases separating them. CDR1 and CDR2 (germline): DFQATT, SNEGSKA (reference sequence). The CDR3 contains 16 residues. Source material: peripheral blood mononuclear cells (PBMCs). The chain is built from TRBV20-1 and TRBJ2-2; D is uncertain. This sequence originates from a man younger than 35 with type 2 diabetes. The CDR3, as DNA: TGCAGTGCTAGAGTGGAAGGATCTTCGAACACCGGGGAGCTGTTTTTT. It encodes CSARVEGSSNTGELFF.